One sample yielded the 18 T cell receptor beta chains listed below, sequenced in a study of beta chain features in type 1 diabetes. Study outcomes and limitations: There was a moderate but significant shortening of TCRB CDR3s in all four CD4+ subsets of Type 1 diabetes patients.

What these receptors recognize is not known. TCRB transcripts that were expressed got sequenced, as all of the isolated RNA had been reverse transcribed. TCRdb's table, derived via immunoSEQ multiplex PCR, lists solely in-frame clones and lacks some. Of roughly 350,000 clones listed, roughly 9.8% are singletons. The specimen was central memory CD4+ T cells from blood. The receptors here all came from a man in his thirties or forties with type 1 diabetes.

The V gene is TRBV21-1, the J gene TRBJ2-2; the D call of TRBD2 is as the table states it, not checked on the DNA. TRBV21-1 is listed as a pseudogene. The CDR3 consists of 17 residues. CDR3 sequence: CASSKGGGTVNTGELFF. The CDR3 DNA is TGTGCCAGCAGCAAAGGCGGCGGGACGGTGAACACCGGGGAGCTGTTTTTT.

In this sample, this clone turned up a few times. CDR3 residues: CASSFRDSFSEQFF. In DNA form, the CDR3 reads TGTGCCAGCAGCTTCAGGGACTCTTTCAGTGAGCAGTTCTTC. The V call is TRBV11-3, the J call TRBJ2-1; TRBD2 might be the D (6 bases). CDR1 and CDR2 (germline): SGHNT, YENEEA. V lost 3 bases and J lost 9, with 15 bases in between. The CDR3 length is 14 residues.

This chain joins TRBV14 and TRBJ2-3; no clear D. The CDR3 is 12 residues long. V was pared by 1 base and J by 6 bases, with 5 bases between. CDR1 is SGHDN, CDR2 FVKESK, per germline. CDR3 bases: TGTGCCAGCAGCCAAGCTTTGGATACGCAGTATTTT. It is translated as CASSQALDTQYF.

V is TRBV28 and J is TRBJ1-1; D unresolved. This CDR3 spans 15 amino acids. Germline V CDR1 and CDR2: MDHEN, SYDVKM. The ends were cut back, 5 bases at V and 0 bases at J, with 13 bases in the middle. DNA of the CDR3: TGTGCCAGCAGTGACCCCACTAGCTTGAACACTGAAGCTTTCTTT. Translation: CASSDPTSLNTEAFF.

This clone was observed at least ten times. The J gene is TRBJ2-1, the V gene TRBV7-9; no firm D call. The germline V and J ends were trimmed by 5 bases and 9 bases, with 14 bases remaining between them. CDR1 and CDR2 from the germline V gene are SEHNR and FQNEAQ (reference sequence). This CDR3 comprises 13 residues. The CDR3 region is CASSLSDPGEQFF. The DNA for the CDR3 is TGTGCCAGCAGCCTTTCAGACCCCGGTGAGCAGTTCTTC. The entire variable domain, with the rest obtained from reference TRBV7-9 and TRBJ2-1, is as follows: DTGVSQNPRHKITKRGQNVTFRCDPISEHNRLYWYRQTLGQGPEFLTYFQNEAQLEKSRLLSDRFSAERPKGSFSTLEIQRTEQGDSAMYLCASSLSDPGEQFFGPGTRLTVL.

The genes are TRBV2 and TRBJ1-2, with D uncertain. Germline V gene data show CDR1 as SNHLY and CDR2 as FYNNEI. Trimming pared 6 bases from V and 4 bases from J, leaving 9 bases between. CDR3 length: 12 amino acids. The CDR3 sequence is CASSLTSYGYTF. The CDR3 DNA follows: TGTGCCAGCAGCCTCACATCCTATGGCTACACCTTC. The variable domain in full, completed from reference TRBV2 and TRBJ1-2, reads EPEVTQTPSHQVTQMGQEVILRCVPISNHLYFYWYRQILGQKVEFLVSFYNNEISEKSEIFDDQFSVERPDGSNFTLKIRSTKLEDSAMYFCASSLTSYGYTFGSGTRLTVV.

This clone has only a few counts. The J gene is TRBJ2-1, the V gene TRBV5-6, with 10 bases aligning to TRBD2. The ends lost 4 bases at V and 0 bases at J; junction bases unmatched: 1. The CDR3 has 15 amino acids. Germline CDR1 and CDR2: SGHDT and YYEEEE. CDR3 amino acids: CASSTSGDSYNEQFF. Written as DNA, the CDR3 is TGTGCCAGCAGCACTAGCGGGGACTCCTACAATGAGCAGTTCTTC.

This chain links TRBV30 with TRBJ1-4, with a weak D call TRBD1 (6 bases). The CDR3 runs to 13 residues. Germline V gene sequence: CDR1 GTSNPN, CDR2 SVGIG (reference sequence). The V and J ends lost 4 bases and 3 bases respectively, with 9 bases between them. The CDR3 loop is CAWTRTANEKLFF. The CDR3 coding sequence is TGTGCCTGGACCCGGACAGCTAATGAAAAACTGTTTTTT.

This clone was seen a handful of times. The rearrangement joins TRBV30 to TRBJ2-2; 7 nucleotides match TRBD1. V gave up 3 bases and J gave up 10 bases; unmatched junction bases: 2. Looked up from germline, CDR1 is GTSNPN and CDR2 is SVGIG (reference sequence). CDR3 length: 11 residues. CDR3 sequence: CAWSGQAELFF. The CDR3 nucleotides read TGTGCCTGGAGCGGACAGGCGGAGCTGTTTTTT. The full variable domain, with the rest looked up from reference TRBV30 and TRBJ2-2, is SQTIHQWPATLVQPVGSPLSLECTVEGTSNPNLYWYRQAAGRGLQLLFYSVGIGQISSEVPQNLSASRPQDRQFILSSKKLLLSDSGFYLCAWSGQAELFFGEGSRLTVL.

The chain employs TRBV5-1 and TRBJ1-5, with D perhaps matching TRBD1 (6 bases). Germline loops: CDR1 SGHRS, CDR2 YFSETQ. Trimming pared 0 bases from V and 5 bases from J, leaving 12 bases between. The CDR3 has 15 amino acids. Written as DNA, the CDR3 is TGCGCCAGCAGCTTGGGGGGGACAACCCATCAGCCCCAGCATTTT. Its protein is CASSLGGTTHQPQHF.

The sample holds many counts of this clone. This rearrangement joins TRBV5-1 to TRBJ2-7; D is uncertain. The CDR3 totals 11 residues. The germline V and J ends were trimmed by 3 bases and 6 bases, with 7 bases remaining between them. The V gene's germline CDR1 is SGHRS and CDR2 YFSETQ. This CDR3 reads CASSSLSEQYF. In DNA form, the CDR3 reads TGCGCCAGCAGCTCCCTCTCCGAGCAGTACTTC.

The rearrangement joins TRBV28 to TRBJ2-1, with 8 bases that match TRBD1. The CDR3 runs to 16 residues. Germline lookup yields CDR1 MDHEN and CDR2 SYDVKM. Trimming cost V 4 bases and J 8 bases; bases outside gene matches: 13. CDR3 loop: CASSSAGVTGEDEQFF. For the CDR3, the DNA is TGTGCCAGCAGTTCCGCCGGCGTGACAGGGGAGGATGAGCAGTTCTTC.

This clone was seen at least ten times. The chain carries TRBV28 and TRBJ2-6; D may match TRBD1 or TRBD2 (5 bases each). This CDR3 region has 16 residues. CDR1 is MDHEN and CDR2 is SYDVKM in the germline V gene. The germline V and J ends were trimmed by 6 bases and 4 bases, with 16 bases remaining between them. The CDR3 reads CASRPRGEQGANVLTF. The CDR3 region has the DNA TGTGCCAGCAGGCCCCGAGGGGAGCAGGGGGCCAACGTCCTGACTTTC.

The chain links TRBV2 to TRBJ2-3, with 9 bases aligning to TRBD1. Germline CDR1 is SNHLY and CDR2 is FYNNEI. The length of the CDR3 is 13 residues. J gave up 5 bases and V 7 bases, and 4 bases lay outside the gene matches. The CDR3 loop reads CASTEDRGDTQYF. The CDR3 bases are TGTGCCAGCACCGAGGACAGGGGAGATACGCAGTATTTT.

This clone turned up a few times. The V call is TRBV5-1, the J call TRBJ2-3; 8 positions agree with TRBD2. V lost 2 bases, J lost 3 bases, and 5 bases stayed unmatched. Germline CDR1 reads SGHRS; CDR2 reads YFSETQ. This CDR3 comprises 15 residues. The CDR3 nucleotides are TGCGCCAGCAGCTTAGCGGGAGTAGGGACAGATACGCAGTATTTT. It translates to CASSLAGVGTDTQYF. Variable domain in full (rest from reference TRBV5-1 and TRBJ2-3): KAGVTQTPRYLIKTRGQQVTLSCSPISGHRSVSWYQQTPGQGLQFLFEYFSETQRNKGNFPGRFSGRQFSNSRSEMNVSTLELGDSALYLCASSLAGVGTDTQYFGPGTRLTVL.

There are a few counts of this clone. This chain uses TRBV14 with TRBJ2-7; TRBD2 is a possible D gene (6 bases). The germline gives CDR1 SGHDN, CDR2 FVKESK. Trimming took 5 bases from V and 3 from J, leaving 17 bases between them. The CDR3 is 15 residues long. CDR3 sequence: CASSVQTSRIYEQYF. In DNA, the CDR3 is TGTGCCAGCAGCGTTCAGACTAGTAGAATCTACGAGCAGTACTTC.

The chain links TRBV15 to TRBJ2-5; the D gene is possibly TRBD1 (7 bases). The germline gives CDR1 LNHNV, CDR2 YYDKDF (reference sequence). V was cut by 2 bases and J by 4 bases, with 8 bases left in between. The CDR3 consists of 13 residues. The CDR3 loop reads CATSRQGGETQYF. The CDR3 DNA follows: TGTGCCACCAGCAGACAGGGGGGAGAGACCCAGTACTTC.

This clone appeared many times. The V and J genes are TRBV5-1 and TRBJ2-1, with D perhaps matching TRBD1 or TRBD2 (5 bases each). The V end lost 0 bases, the J end lost 11 bases, and 6 bases lay between the germline ends. The CDR3 is 11 amino acids. Germline values: CDR1 SGHRS, CDR2 YFSETQ. The CDR3: CASSLGGKQFF. CDR3 bases: TGCGCCAGCAGCTTGGGGGGGAAGCAGTTCTTC.